This T cell receptor beta chain was documented in a study of blood T cell repertoires in COVID-19. Only in-frame clones appear in the TCRdb table, and some are missing; sequencing was by immunoSEQ multiplex PCR. The profile shows roughly 230,000 clones, roughly four fifths of them singletons. The CDR3 runs 15 residues. Germline CDR1 is SGHRS and CDR2 is YFSETQ. Trimming removed 1 base from V and 7 bases from J, with 17 bases in between. The chain joins TRBV5-1 to TRBJ1-2; D is perhaps TRBD1 (5 bases). Sequenced sample: PBMCs or T cells enriched from blood (not recorded which). This sequence originates from a man in his fifties or sixties who had recovered from COVID-19. The CDR3 loop is CASSLQQVGGSGYTF. The CDR3 nucleotides read TGCGCCAGCAGCTTGCAACAGGTGGGCGGTAGTGGCTACACCTTC.